What follows is one T cell receptor (beta chain) and its context. This CDR3 region has 16 residues. Trimming cost V 1 base and J 4 bases; bases outside gene matches: 6. In germline, CDR1 is MNHEY, CDR2 SVGAGI. TCRdb's table, derived via immunoSEQ multiplex PCR, lists solely in-frame clones and lacks some. The table shows around 160,000 clones, with approximately 83% occurring only once. The data belong to a study of blood T cell repertoires in COVID-19. Material: peripheral blood. The chain employs TRBV6-5 and TRBJ1-2; 10 bases map to TRBD1. This TCR was sampled from a woman in her sixties with COVID-19, enrolled during active disease. The CDR3 loop reads CASSYWDRGLSYGYTF. CDR3 nucleotide sequence: TGTGCCAGCAGTTACTGGGACAGGGGTTTGAGCTATGGCTACACCTTC.